The clone carrying this T cell receptor (beta chain) was detected many times. Antigen: not known. Molecules of cDNA were individually given unique molecular identifiers that were attached to them. TCRdb reanalysed the 5' RACE reads using MiXCR and keeps one entry per CDR3 protein. The table shows some 91,000 distinct CDR3 sequences, with approximately 13% occurring only once. The data originate from a study of early T cells in non-severe SARS-CoV-2 infection. Study context: Chains stayed unpaired after sequencing of bulk RNA from unsorted whole blood. Whole-study findings and limits: Missing private and CD4 specificities, VDJdb matching favored anti-spike CD8 responses.

The V and J ends lost 4 bases and 10 bases respectively, with 17 bases between them. CDR3 length: 13 residues. From germline, CDR1 is SNHLY and CDR2 FYNNEI. The sequence derives from an adult who was a healthcare worker with PCR-confirmed SARS-CoV-2 infection or an uninfected control (not recorded which). This chain uses TRBV2 with TRBJ2-7; D uncertain. The sequenced sample was whole blood. The CDR3 region has the DNA TGTGCCAGCAGTGGAAGCCACGGCGAATTACAGTACTTC. Translation: CASSGSHGELQYF.